This TCR beta chain was captured in a study of T cells in Graves' hyperthyroidism and ophthalmopathy (dated by TCRdb to the late 2010s). Looking at the study overall: Peripheral blood samples were taken at initial diagnosis, before any treatment was given. A discovery cohort of about 100 patients, 43 with Graves' ophthalmopathy and over 55 with stable Graves' hyperthyroidism, was used to find distinguishing TCR V-J signatures. Prospective prediction of ophthalmopathy was tested in an independent validation cohort of under 20 hyperthyroidism patients and 17 patients who later progressed to ophthalmopathy. The roughly 100 discovery patients were randomly divided into training and test sets at a 7:3 ratio. Thyroid tissue and blood T-cell repertoires from several Graves' hyperthyroidism patients were also compared in the study. After sampling, hyperthyroidism patients received methimazole starting at 30 mg daily, and ophthalmopathy patients received high-dose intravenous methylprednisolone. The paper describes TCR Vbeta CDR3 sequencing of 135 peripheral blood samples, made up of roughly 45 ophthalmopathy patients, more than 70 hyperthyroidism patients and approximately 17 progressor patients. General study outcomes and caveats: Ophthalmopathy was separated from stable hyperthyroidism by a 13 V-J signature model, with approximately 85% sensitivity and roughly 84% specificity obtained in cross-validation and 80%/75% obtained in testing. In validation, the model predicted progression to ophthalmopathy a median of approximately 6.3 months before onset, with over 60% sensitivity and 72.22% specificity. Sample size was not statistically predetermined, and blinding of investigators to group allocation was not performed. Blood samples also contained most of the expanded thyroid clonotypes (frequency above 0.001), which suggests that blood repertoires may reflect thyroid immune responses.

The TCR beta CDR3 regions were amplified from the RNA transcripts. For the first round of RT-PCR on the TCR CDR3, the HTBI primer set was used together with the Qiagen OneStep RT-PCR kit. Libraries were constructed in a second round of multiplex PCR, after which size selection and purification were performed. Sequencing of the libraries was done on an Illumina HiSeq2000 using paired-end 100 bp reads. Regarding the original processing steps: Raw data were processed with SOAPnuke, discarding reads with adapters, uncalled bases, mean Phred below 15, or no exact constant-primer or identifier match. High-quality paired reads were merged using COPE v1.2.5, and each unique nucleotide sequence was defined as a clonotype. Clonotypes were aligned to IMGT TRBV, TRBD and TRBJ reference segments using MiTCR v1.1. The analysis was restricted to V-J combinations with a frequency above 0.0001, which together covered 99% to 99.2% of the repertoires. A TCS score was defined as the ratio between F50 (clonal expansion) and ExV (chaos), using BLOSUM62-based TCRdist between CDR3 peptides within each V-J. Welch's t-statistics and random forest reduced 450 to 600 V-J features to roughly 13, which were used in a naive Bayes classifier (R e1071). Using fastp at Q25 and MiXCR, TCRdb reprocessed the public reads and kept productive beta chains. For every CDR3 protein sequence, its rows merge into one entry that carries the most common genes and DNA. Here the V and J calls rest on TCRdb's processing, not on the authors' analysis. The sample table shows about 720,000 distinct CDR3 sequences, and roughly 17% are seen once. About 8.4% of the sample comes from the top ten.

In regard to this clonotype: The antigen this receptor binds is unknown. Base qualities are not provided; no much larger clone lies one nucleotide away.

Stable Graves' hyperthyroidism was defined as no progression to ophthalmopathy during 18 months of follow-up. Hyperthyroidism patients were newly diagnosed, had a disease duration of under 2 months, and were aged 18 to 65 years. Patients with uncontrolled infections, other autoimmune diseases, pregnancy or lactation were excluded. Diagnoses relied on clinical symptoms, serum thyroxine and TRAb, thyroid ultrasound and orbital computed tomography. PBMCs were isolated from about 9 ml of fresh peripheral blood by Ficoll-Paque density gradient centrifugation. Total RNA was extracted with Trizol reagent, and quality was checked on an Agilent 2100 Bioanalyzer. For this chain, trimming is 0 bases at the V end and 9 bases at the J end, and the number of junction bases without a gene match is 7. From the germline V gene (reference sequence), CDR1 is SEHNR and CDR2 is FQNEAQ. The CDR3 numbers 15 residues from cysteine through phenylalanine. Of all the DNA, just the CDR3 is kept, 45 bases in frame from base 1.

Source material: blood. The chain is assembled from TRBV7-9 and TRBJ2-1; TRBD2 agrees with 8 junctional bases. The sequence was obtained from a man aged 18-30 years with Graves' hyperthyroidism. In nucleotide form, the sequence is TGTGCCAGCAGCTTAGCGGCTAGCGGGCGCCGTGAGCAGTTCTTC. This codes for CASSLAASGRREQFF.